What follows are 30 T cell receptor beta chains derived from one specimen sequenced in a study of response to subunit inactivated influenza vaccine. TCRdb used MiXCR to reprocess the RT-PCR reads, holding one entry per CDR3 protein. The sample shows 530,000 or so distinct CDR3 sequences, about an eighth of them seen only once. The starting material was PBMCs from blood, obtained on the day of vaccination. Source of these receptors: a man between 50 and 59 years old who received an inactivated influenza vaccine.

This clonotype occurred a few times. The chain joins TRBV12-3 or TRBV12-4 to TRBJ1-1, with 11 bases identical to TRBD1. The CDR3 has 14 amino acids. Trimming cost V 2 bases and J 6 bases; bases outside gene matches: 2. The CDR3 bases are TGTGCCAGCAGTTTAATGGGACAGGGGGCTGAAGCTTTCTTT. It codes for CASSLMGQGAEAFF.

The CDR3 DNA is TGTGCCAGCAGCCCTATGGGACAGGGGCTTAATTCACCCCTCCACTTT. Amino acid sequence: CASSPMGQGLNSPLHF. V gene TRBV11-2 combines with J gene TRBJ1-6, with 10 bases lining up with TRBD1. Looked up from germline, CDR1 is SGHAT and CDR2 is FQNNGV. J gave up 6 bases and V 5 bases, and 7 bases lay outside the gene matches. This CDR3 is built from 16 residues.

This clonotype was counted a few times. This chain joins TRBV10-3 and TRBJ2-4; 7 nucleotides line up with TRBD2. CDR1 ENHRY and CDR2 SYGVKD come from the germline V gene. V trimming: 2 bases; J trimming: 14 bases; junction bases outside the gene matches: 6. The CDR3 length is 12 residues. This CDR3 reads CAISEHRGVKYF. In DNA form, the CDR3 reads TGTGCCATCAGTGAGCATCGGGGGGTTAAGTACTTC.

This chain joins TRBV4-3 and TRBJ1-2, with a weak D call TRBD1 (6 bases). Deletions cut 1 base from V and 5 bases from J, with 14 bases between. Germline V lookup: CDR1 LGHNA, CDR2 YSLEER. The CDR3 sequence is 15 residues long. The CDR3 spells CASSQAPAGAYGYTF. CDR3 coding DNA: TGCGCCAGCAGCCAAGCCCCCGCAGGGGCATATGGCTACACCTTC.

This clonotype was found many times. This rearrangement joins TRBV15 to TRBJ2-3; a possible D gene is TRBD2 (6 bases). Germline-derived CDR1 and CDR2 are LNHNV and YYDKDF (reference sequence). The CDR3 extends over 12 amino acids. Trimming shortened V by 6 bases and J by 4 bases, and 8 bases separated the two germline ends. The CDR3 protein is CATRGGPDTQYF. The CDR3 DNA reads as TGTGCCACCAGGGGGGGTCCAGATACGCAGTATTTT.

This clonotype was found many times. The chain combines TRBV28 with TRBJ2-7, with 10 bases identical to TRBD2. Germline loops: CDR1 MDHEN, CDR2 SYDVKM. The length of the CDR3 is 13 residues. Trimming took 6 bases from V and 9 from J; bases not matched to a gene: 8. The CDR3, as DNA: TGTGCCAGCAGGTCTAGCGGGAGAAGTGTGCAGTACTTC. Its protein product is CASRSSGRSVQYF.

This sequence joins TRBV4-3 and TRBJ2-7; D is perhaps TRBD2 (6 bases). Trimming cost V 1 base and J 0 bases, with 13 bases left between them. The germline CDR1 and CDR2 sequences are LGHNA and YSLEER. The CDR3 contains 16 residues. The CDR3 is CASSQGRSAGSYEQYF. CDR3 bases: TGCGCCAGCAGCCAAGGGCGCTCAGCGGGCTCCTACGAGCAGTACTTC.

This clonotype was found many times. This sequence joins TRBV24-1 and TRBJ2-1, with D perhaps TRBD1 (5 bases). Deletions cut 3 bases from V and 3 bases from J, with 11 bases between. CDR3 length equals 15 residues. CDR1 is KGHDR, CDR2 SFDVKD, per germline. CDR3 residues: CATSDVDTSYNEQFF. The CDR3 coding sequence is TGTGCCACCAGTGATGTGGACACCAGCTACAATGAGCAGTTCTTC.

This clonotype has just a few counts. J is TRBJ2-1 and V is TRBV4-3; D remains unclear. Looked up from germline, CDR1 is LGHNA and CDR2 is YSLEER. CDR3 length equals 14 residues. The V end lost 4 bases, the J end lost 10 bases, and 17 bases lay between the germline ends. Written as DNA, the CDR3 is TGCGCCAGCAGCCCAGATTTCGGCGCCCGGGAGCAGTTCTTC. It encodes CASSPDFGAREQFF.

This rearrangement joins TRBV28 to TRBJ1-6; TRBD1 might be the D (6 bases). The CDR3 is 14 residues long. The V end was cut by 4 bases, the J end by 7 bases, with 11 bases between. The germline V gene encodes CDR1 MDHEN and CDR2 SYDVKM. The CDR3: CASSSHQGNSPLHF. The CDR3 nucleotides read TGTGCCAGCAGTTCGCATCAGGGGAATTCACCCCTCCACTTT. The variable domain in full, completed from reference TRBV28 and TRBJ1-6, reads DVKVTQSSRYLVKRTGEKVFLECVQDMDHENMFWYRQDPGLGLRLIYFSYDVKMKEKGDIPEGYSVSREKKERFSLILESASTNQTSMYLCASSSHQGNSPLHFGNGTRLTVT.

This clonotype was seen once. This chain uses TRBV11-2 with TRBJ2-2, with D maybe TRBD2 (6 bases). Germline CDR1 reads SGHAT; CDR2 reads FQNNGV. This CDR3 contains 15 residues. Trimming removed 5 bases from V and 5 bases from J, with 15 bases in between. The CDR3 coding sequence is TGTGCCAGCAGCCACCGGGGAGGTGTTACCGGGGAGCTGTTTTTT. Its protein is CASSHRGGVTGELFF.

V is TRBV7-2 and J is TRBJ1-2; TRBD1 might be the D (5 bases). The germline gives CDR1 SGHTA, CDR2 FQGNSA. The CDR3 extends over 15 amino acids. The V end lost 6 bases, the J end lost 0 bases, and 14 bases lay between the germline ends. For the CDR3, the DNA is TGTGCCAGCAGTCTTCACACAGGAGCTAACTATGGCTACACCTTC. It encodes CASSLHTGANYGYTF.

This clonotype was counted between two and nine times. V and J are TRBV7-9 and TRBJ2-7, with 9 bases matching TRBD1. The germline CDR1 and CDR2 sequences are SEHNR and FQNEAQ (reference sequence). Trimming cost V 1 base and J 3 bases; bases outside gene matches: 4. This CDR3 is 15 amino acids long. CDR3: CASSLGLGQGYEQYF. The DNA for the CDR3 is TGTGCCAGCAGCTTAGGGTTGGGACAGGGCTACGAGCAGTACTTC.

The V call is TRBV18, the J call TRBJ2-7; D gene uncertain. The CDR3 contains 14 residues. Trimming stripped 5 bases from V and 2 bases from J, with 13 bases between. Germline lookup yields CDR1 KGHSH and CDR2 LQKENI. The CDR3 coding sequence is TGTGCCAGCTCATCTAGACAAGCCCCCTACGAGCAGTACTTC. The encoded protein is CASSSRQAPYEQYF.

V and J are TRBV4-3 and TRBJ2-2; D is unclear. In germline, CDR1 is LGHNA, CDR2 YSLEER. Trimming cost V 5 bases and J 1 base, with 11 bases left between them. The CDR3 is 15 amino acids. The CDR3 region has the DNA TGCGCCAGCAGCAGAACTCGACAGAACACCGGGGAGCTGTTTTTT. Amino acid sequence: CASSRTRQNTGELFF.

This clonotype was recorded a few times. The CDR3 DNA reads as TGTGCCAGCAGTTATGGTAGCAATCAGCCCCAGCATTTT. It translates to CASSYGSNQPQHF. The chain employs TRBV27 and TRBJ1-5; no clear D. This CDR3 contains 13 residues. Trimming removed 4 bases at V and 0 bases at J, with 4 bases between. Germline lookup yields CDR1 MNHEY and CDR2 SMNVEV (reference sequence).

This chain connects TRBV20-1 to TRBJ2-5, with D possibly being TRBD1 (6 bases). V lost 7 bases and J 5 bases, leaving 14 bases between the germline ends. CDR3 length equals 12 residues. Germline CDR1 and CDR2: DFQATT and SNEGSKA (reference sequence). This CDR3 reads CSERTVDETQYF. Here the CDR3 DNA reads TGCAGTGAAAGGACAGTCGATGAGACCCAGTACTTC.

This clonotype was picked up a small number of times. This sequence joins TRBV29-1 and TRBJ2-7, with D perhaps TRBD1 (5 bases). Germline V gives CDR1 SQVTM, CDR2 ANQGSEA. The V end was cut by 3 bases, the J end by 3 bases, with 12 bases between. This CDR3 is 13 amino acids long. CDR3 region: CSVDWGVGYEQYF. The CDR3, as DNA: TGCAGCGTTGATTGGGGCGTCGGCTACGAGCAGTACTTC.

The rearrangement uses TRBV4-2 and TRBJ2-7; 12 bases agree with TRBD1. The CDR3 contains 15 residues. V trimming: 4 bases; J trimming: 7 bases; junction bases outside the gene matches: 8. From germline, CDR1 is LGHNA and CDR2 YNFKEQ. CDR3 sequence reads: CASSPSGQGAGEQYF. The CDR3 DNA sequence: TGTGCCAGCAGCCCATCGGGACAGGGGGCGGGGGAGCAGTACTTC.

The rearrangement joins TRBV28 to TRBJ2-2, with TRBD2 as a possible D gene (6 bases). Germline V gene sequence: CDR1 MDHEN, CDR2 SYDVKM. V was trimmed by 4 bases and J by 1 base, leaving 13 bases between them. This CDR3 region has 16 residues. CDR3 region: CASSSVGSGNTGELFF. The CDR3 region has the DNA TGTGCCAGCAGTTCCGTGGGTAGCGGGAACACCGGGGAGCTGTTTTTT.

The chain has TRBV4-2 and TRBJ2-5, with TRBD2 identical over 9 bases. Unmatched junction bases numbered 9, after V lost 0 bases and J lost 4 bases. CDR1 LGHNA and CDR2 YNFKEQ come from the germline V gene. This CDR3 is 17 amino acids long. The CDR3 DNA is TGTGCCAGCAGCCAAGAAGGAGCGGGGGGCCAGGGAGAGACCCAGTACTTC. Translated, it gives CASSQEGAGGQGETQYF.

This chain links TRBV5-5 with TRBJ2-7; D gene ambiguous. This CDR3 has 15 residues. The V gene's germline CDR1 is SGHKS and CDR2 YYEKEE (reference sequence). V dropped 1 base and J dropped 1 base, with 12 bases sitting between them. The chain's CDR3 is CASSLMGGWSYEQYF. The CDR3 nucleotides read TGTGCCAGCAGCTTGATGGGTGGGTGGTCCTACGAGCAGTACTTC.

This clonotype was found many times. This chain joins TRBV4-2 and TRBJ2-7; D is undetermined. Trimming removed 1 base at V and 3 bases at J, with 13 bases between. CDR1 LGHNA and CDR2 YNFKEQ come from the germline V gene. The CDR3 contains 15 residues. The CDR3 coding sequence is TGTGCCAGCAGCCAAGCCGACGGAGTAGGCTACGAGCAGTACTTC. It translates to CASSQADGVGYEQYF.

This clonotype has a count of ten or more. The J gene is TRBJ1-1, the V gene TRBV12-3 or TRBV12-4, with 7 bases matching TRBD1. This CDR3 region has 14 residues. With V trimmed by 5 bases and J by 1 base, 4 bases remained unmatched. The CDR3 nucleotides read TGTGCCAGCAGTCAGGGGACAGAGAACACTGAAGCTTTCTTT. Residues: CASSQGTENTEAFF.

V and J are TRBV3-1 and TRBJ2-7; D not resolved. The CDR3 length is 15 residues. Germline V gives CDR1 LGHDT, CDR2 YNNKEL (reference sequence). Trimming cost V 1 base and J 4 bases, with 14 bases left between them. The CDR3 sequence: CASSQGASLTYEQYF. The CDR3 DNA reads as TGTGCCAGCAGCCAAGGTGCCTCCTTAACGTACGAGCAGTACTTC.

This clonotype was detected many times. The chain joins TRBV20-1 to TRBJ2-7; 10 nucleotides line up with TRBD2. CDR1 and CDR2 from the germline V gene are DFQATT and SNEGSKA (reference sequence). This CDR3 is 15 amino acids long. V gave up 3 bases and J gave up 4 bases; unmatched junction bases: 9. This chain's CDR3 is CSARGLAGVGYEQYF. The CDR3 nucleotides read TGCAGTGCTAGGGGGCTAGCGGGAGTTGGGTACGAGCAGTACTTC.

This clonotype showed up many times. This chain connects TRBV5-5 to TRBJ1-6; D unresolved. V was cut by 0 bases and J by 7 bases, with 5 bases left in between. CDR1 and CDR2 from the germline V gene are SGHKS and YYEKEE (reference sequence). The CDR3 has 13 residues. DNA of the CDR3: TGTGCCAGCAGCTTGGGACCGAATTCACCCCTCCACTTT. Amino acids: CASSLGPNSPLHF. The whole variable domain, remainder taken from reference TRBV5-5 and TRBJ1-6, is DAGVTQSPTHLIKTRGQQVTLRCSPISGHKSVSWYQQVLGQGPQFIFQYYEKEERGRGNFPDRFSARQFPNYSSELNVNALLLGDSALYLCASSLGPNSPLHFGNGTRLTVT.

Only a few counts were recorded for this clonotype. The chain recombines TRBV7-3 with TRBJ2-1, with TRBD2 matching 9 bases. Trimming at V came to 5 bases and at J to 6 bases, leaving 8 bases not matched to a gene. The length of the CDR3 is 15 residues. CDR1 is SGHTA, CDR2 FQGTGA, per germline. The CDR3: CASSNRTSAVNEQFF. Written as DNA, the CDR3 is TGTGCCAGCAGCAATCGGACTAGCGCGGTCAATGAGCAGTTCTTC. The whole variable domain, filled in from reference TRBV7-3 and TRBJ2-1, reads GAGVSQTPSNKVTEKGKYVELRCDPISGHTALYWYRQSLGQGPEFLIYFQGTGAADDSGLPNDRFFAVRPEGSVSTLKIQRTERGDSAVYLCASSNRTSAVNEQFFGPGTRLTVL.

There are many counts of this clonotype. The rearrangement joins TRBV5-6 to TRBJ2-1; perhaps TRBD2 as D (6 bases). Per germline, CDR1 SGHDT and CDR2 YYEEEE. The CDR3 has 13 amino acids. V was shortened by 4 bases and J by 2 bases, with 7 bases between the two germline ends. CDR3 region: CASSGGTYNEQFF. The DNA of the CDR3 is TGTGCCAGCAGCGGAGGGACCTACAATGAGCAGTTCTTC.

There are many counts of this clonotype. V and J are TRBV20-1 and TRBJ2-5; the D call may be TRBD1 or TRBD2 (5 bases each). Germline V gene lookup returns CDR1 DFQATT and CDR2 SNEGSKA (reference sequence). There are 13 residues in the CDR3. Trimming took off 7 bases at V and 3 bases at J, with 15 bases between the two ends. The CDR3 reads CSVPPGRKETQYF. The CDR3 nucleotides read TGCAGTGTTCCCCCGGGACGGAAAGAGACCCAGTACTTC.